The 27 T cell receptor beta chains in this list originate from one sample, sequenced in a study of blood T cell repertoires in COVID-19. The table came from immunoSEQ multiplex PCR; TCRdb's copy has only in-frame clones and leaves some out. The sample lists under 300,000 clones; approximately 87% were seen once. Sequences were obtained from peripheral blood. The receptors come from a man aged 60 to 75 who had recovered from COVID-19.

This CDR3 is CATSVPGREGSGANVLTF. In nucleotides, the CDR3 is TGTGCCACCAGTGTACCGGGTAGAGAGGGTTCTGGGGCCAACGTCCTGACTTTC. The chain couples TRBV24-1 to TRBJ2-6; possible D gene TRBD2, 5 bases. V was cut by 5 bases and J by 1 base, with 17 bases left in between. In germline, CDR1 is KGHDR, CDR2 SFDVKD. There are 18 residues in the CDR3.

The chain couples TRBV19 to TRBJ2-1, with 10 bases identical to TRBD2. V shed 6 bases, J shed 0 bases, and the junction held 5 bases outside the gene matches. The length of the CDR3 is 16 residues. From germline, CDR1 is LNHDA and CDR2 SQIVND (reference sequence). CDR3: CASRRTSGASYNEQFF. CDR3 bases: TGTGCCAGTAGACGTACTAGCGGGGCCTCCTACAATGAGCAGTTCTTC.

This chain's CDR3 is CASSLAWVAGGLTKNIQYF. The DNA for the CDR3 is TGTGCCAGCAGCTTAGCGTGGGTAGCGGGGGGACTAACTAAAAACATTCAGTACTTC. The V and J genes are TRBV7-8 and TRBJ2-4; TRBD2 agrees at 10 bases. With 0 bases clipped from V and 4 bases from J, the junction kept 12 bases outside the gene matches. Germline V CDR1 and CDR2: SGHVS, FQNEAQ. The CDR3 spans 19 residues.

The CDR3 protein is CASSRAGYEQYF. The CDR3 DNA reads TGTGCCAGCAGTCGAGCTGGCTACGAGCAGTACTTC. The chain carries TRBV2 and TRBJ2-7; D is unresolved. V was trimmed by 5 bases and J by 3 bases, leaving 8 bases between them. In germline, CDR1 is SNHLY, CDR2 FYNNEI. The CDR3 has 12 amino acids.

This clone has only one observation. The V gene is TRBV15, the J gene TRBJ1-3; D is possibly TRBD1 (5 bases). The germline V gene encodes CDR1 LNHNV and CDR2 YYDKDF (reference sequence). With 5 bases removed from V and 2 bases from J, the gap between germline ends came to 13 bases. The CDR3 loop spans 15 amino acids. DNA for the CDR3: TGTGCCACCAGCCAAGATCAGGGTCCTGGAAACACCATATATTTT. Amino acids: CATSQDQGPGNTIYF.

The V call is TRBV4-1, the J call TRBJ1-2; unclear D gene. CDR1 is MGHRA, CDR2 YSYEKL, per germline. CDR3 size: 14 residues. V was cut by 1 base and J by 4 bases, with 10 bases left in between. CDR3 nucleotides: TGCGCCAGCAGCCAAGCTGCAGGTCTCTATGGCTACACCTTC. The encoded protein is CASSQAAGLYGYTF.

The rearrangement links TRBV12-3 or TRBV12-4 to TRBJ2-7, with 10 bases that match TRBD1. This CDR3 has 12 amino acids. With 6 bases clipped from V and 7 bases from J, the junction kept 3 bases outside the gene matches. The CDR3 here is CASRTGGKEQYF. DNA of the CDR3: TGTGCCAGCAGGACAGGGGGCAAGGAGCAGTACTTC.

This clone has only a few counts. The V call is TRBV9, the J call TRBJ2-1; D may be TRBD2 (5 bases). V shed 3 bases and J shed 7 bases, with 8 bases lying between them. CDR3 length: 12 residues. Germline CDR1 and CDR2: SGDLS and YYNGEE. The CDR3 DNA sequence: TGTGCCAGCAGCGCAAGAGGGAATGAGCAGTTCTTC. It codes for CASSARGNEQFF.

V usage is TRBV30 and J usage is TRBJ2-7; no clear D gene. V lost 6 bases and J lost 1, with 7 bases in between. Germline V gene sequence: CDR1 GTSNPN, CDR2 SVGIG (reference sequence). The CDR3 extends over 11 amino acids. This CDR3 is CACGSSYEQYF. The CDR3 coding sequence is TGTGCCTGCGGATCATCCTACGAGCAGTACTTC.

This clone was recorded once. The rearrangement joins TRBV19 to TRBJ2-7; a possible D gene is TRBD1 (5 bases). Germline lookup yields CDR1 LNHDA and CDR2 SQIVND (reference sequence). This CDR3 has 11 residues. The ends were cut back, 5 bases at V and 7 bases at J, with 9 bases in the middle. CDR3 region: CASSAGYEQYF. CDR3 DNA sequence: TGTGCCAGTAGTGCAGGGTATGAGCAGTACTTC.

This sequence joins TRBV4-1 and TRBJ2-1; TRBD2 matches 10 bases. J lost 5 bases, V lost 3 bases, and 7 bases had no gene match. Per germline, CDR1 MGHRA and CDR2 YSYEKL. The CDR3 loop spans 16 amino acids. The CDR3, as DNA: TGCGCCAGCAGCCACCCTCCTAGCGGGAGTCACAATGAGCAGTTCTTC. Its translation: CASSHPPSGSHNEQFF.

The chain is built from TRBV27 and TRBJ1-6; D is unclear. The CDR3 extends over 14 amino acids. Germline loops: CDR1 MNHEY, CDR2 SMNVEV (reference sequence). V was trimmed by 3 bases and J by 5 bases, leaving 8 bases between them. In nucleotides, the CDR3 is TGTGCCAGCAGTTTTTGGGCAGATAATTCACCCCTCCACTTT. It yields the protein CASSFWADNSPLHF.

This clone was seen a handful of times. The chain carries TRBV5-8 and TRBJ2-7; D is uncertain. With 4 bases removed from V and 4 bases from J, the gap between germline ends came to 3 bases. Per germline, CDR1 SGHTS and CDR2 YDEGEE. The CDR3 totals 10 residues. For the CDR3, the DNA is TGTGCCAGCAGCCATTACGAGCAGTACTTC. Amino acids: CASSHYEQYF. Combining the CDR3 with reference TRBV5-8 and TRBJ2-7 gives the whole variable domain EAGVTQSPTHLIKTRGQQATLRCSPISGHTSVYWYQQALGLGLQFLLWYDEGEERNRGNFPPRFSGRQFPNYSSELNVNALELEDSALYLCASSHYEQYFGPGTRLTVT.

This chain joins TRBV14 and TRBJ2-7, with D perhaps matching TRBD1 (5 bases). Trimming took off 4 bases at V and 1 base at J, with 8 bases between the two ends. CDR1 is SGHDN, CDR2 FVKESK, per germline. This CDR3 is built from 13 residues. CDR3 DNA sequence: TGTGCCAGCAGCCTCGACAGATCCTACGAGCAGTACTTC. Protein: CASSLDRSYEQYF.

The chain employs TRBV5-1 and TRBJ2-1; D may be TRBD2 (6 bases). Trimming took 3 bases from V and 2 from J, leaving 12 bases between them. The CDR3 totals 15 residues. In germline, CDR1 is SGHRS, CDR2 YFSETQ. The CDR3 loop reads CASSSVGGPYNEQFF. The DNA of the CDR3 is TGCGCCAGCAGCTCGGTGGGGGGTCCCTACAATGAGCAGTTCTTC.

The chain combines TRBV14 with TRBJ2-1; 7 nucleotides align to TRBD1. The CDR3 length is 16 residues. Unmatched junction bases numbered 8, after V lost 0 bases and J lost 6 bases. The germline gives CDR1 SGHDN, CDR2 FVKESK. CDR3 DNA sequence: TGTGCCAGCAGCCAAGATCCGACAGGGTTAGCCAATGAGCAGTTCTTC. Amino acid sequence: CASSQDPTGLANEQFF.

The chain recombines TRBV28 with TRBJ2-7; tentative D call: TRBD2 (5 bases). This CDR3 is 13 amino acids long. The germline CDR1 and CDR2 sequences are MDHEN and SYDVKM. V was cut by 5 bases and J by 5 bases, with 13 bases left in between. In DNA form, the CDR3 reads TGTGCCAGCAGTCTTACTAGTCCCCACGAGCAGTACTTC. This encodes CASSLTSPHEQYF. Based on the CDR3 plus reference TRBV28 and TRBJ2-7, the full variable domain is DVKVTQSSRYLVKRTGEKVFLECVQDMDHENMFWYRQDPGLGLRLIYFSYDVKMKEKGDIPEGYSVSREKKERFSLILESASTNQTSMYLCASSLTSPHEQYFGPGTRLTVT.

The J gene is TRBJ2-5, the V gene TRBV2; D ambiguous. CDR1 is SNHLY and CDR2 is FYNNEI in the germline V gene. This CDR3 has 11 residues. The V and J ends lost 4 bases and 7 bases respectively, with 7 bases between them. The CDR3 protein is CASSGARTQYF. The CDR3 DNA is TGTGCCAGCAGTGGGGCACGGACCCAGTACTTC. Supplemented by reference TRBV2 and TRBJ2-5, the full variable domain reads EPEVTQTPSHQVTQMGQEVILRCVPISNHLYFYWYRQILGQKVEFLVSFYNNEISEKSEIFDDQFSVERPDGSNFTLKIRSTKLEDSAMYFCASSGARTQYFGPGTRLLVL.

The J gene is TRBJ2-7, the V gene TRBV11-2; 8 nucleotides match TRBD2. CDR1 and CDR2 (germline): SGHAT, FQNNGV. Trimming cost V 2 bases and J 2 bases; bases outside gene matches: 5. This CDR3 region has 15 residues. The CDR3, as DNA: TGTGCCAGCAGCTTACTACGGGGGGGGCCCTACGAGCAGTACTTC. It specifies CASSLLRGGPYEQYF.

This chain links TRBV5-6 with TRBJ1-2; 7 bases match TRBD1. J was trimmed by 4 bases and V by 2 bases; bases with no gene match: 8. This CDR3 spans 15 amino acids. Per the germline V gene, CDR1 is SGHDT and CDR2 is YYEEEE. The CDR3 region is CASSFEGQAVYGYTF. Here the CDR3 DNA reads TGTGCCAGCAGCTTTGAAGGACAGGCGGTCTATGGCTACACCTTC.

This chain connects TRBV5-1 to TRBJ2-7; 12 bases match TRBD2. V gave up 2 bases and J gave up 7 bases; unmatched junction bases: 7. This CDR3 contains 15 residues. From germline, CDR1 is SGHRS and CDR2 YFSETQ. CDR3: CASSFLTSGSREQYF. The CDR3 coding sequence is TGCGCCAGCAGCTTTTTGACTAGCGGGAGTCGTGAGCAGTACTTC.

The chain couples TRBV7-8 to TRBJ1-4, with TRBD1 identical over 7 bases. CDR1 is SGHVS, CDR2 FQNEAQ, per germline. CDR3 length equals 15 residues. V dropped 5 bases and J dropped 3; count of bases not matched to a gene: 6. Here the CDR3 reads CASSLNRGANEKLFF. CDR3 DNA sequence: TGTGCCAGCAGCCTGAACAGGGGTGCTAATGAAAAACTGTTTTTT.

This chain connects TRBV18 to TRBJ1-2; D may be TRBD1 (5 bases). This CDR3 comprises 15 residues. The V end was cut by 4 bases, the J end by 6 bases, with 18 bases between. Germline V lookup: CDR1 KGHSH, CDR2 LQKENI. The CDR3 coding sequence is TGTGCCAGCTCACGGCGCACAGGAGTGTCTAATGGCTACACCTTC. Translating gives CASSRRTGVSNGYTF.

This CDR3 is CASSEGWRAGQETQYF. The CDR3, as DNA: TGTGCCAGCAGTGAAGGCTGGAGGGCGGGGCAAGAGACCCAGTACTTC. The rearrangement uses TRBV25-1 and TRBJ2-5; a weak D match, TRBD2 (6 bases). The length of the CDR3 is 16 residues. V gave up 2 bases and J gave up 2 bases, with 15 bases separating them. Per germline, CDR1 MGHDK and CDR2 SYGVNS. Drawing the rest from reference TRBV25-1 and TRBJ2-5, the complete variable domain is EADIYQTPRYLVIGTGKKITLECSQTMGHDKMYWYQQDPGMELHLIHYSYGVNSTEKGDLSSESTVSRIRTEHFPLTLESARPSHTSQYLCASSEGWRAGQETQYFGPGTRLLVL.

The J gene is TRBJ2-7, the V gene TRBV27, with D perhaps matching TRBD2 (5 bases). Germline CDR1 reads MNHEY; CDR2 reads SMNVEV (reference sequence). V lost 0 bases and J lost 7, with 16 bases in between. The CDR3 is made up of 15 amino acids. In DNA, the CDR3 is TGTGCCAGCAGTTTATCGGGATCCGGGGTGGGTGAGCAGTACTTC. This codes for CASSLSGSGVGEQYF.

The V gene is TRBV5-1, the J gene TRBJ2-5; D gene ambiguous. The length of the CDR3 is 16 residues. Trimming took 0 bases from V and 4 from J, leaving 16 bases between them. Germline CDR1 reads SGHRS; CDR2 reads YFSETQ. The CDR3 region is CASSLDGLGLGETQYF. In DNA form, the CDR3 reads TGCGCCAGCAGCTTGGATGGTCTAGGCCTGGGAGAGACCCAGTACTTC.

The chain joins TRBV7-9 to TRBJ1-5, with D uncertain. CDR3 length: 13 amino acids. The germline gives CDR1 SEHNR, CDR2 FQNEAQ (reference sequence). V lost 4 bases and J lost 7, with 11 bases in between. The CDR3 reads CASSSSGEQPQHF. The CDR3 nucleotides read TGTGCCAGCAGCTCTTCTGGTGAGCAGCCCCAGCATTTT.